This record looks at one T cell receptor beta chain sequence and its context. This sample is part of a study of T cells expressing NK-cell markers. The V gene's germline CDR1 is GTSNPN and CDR2 SVGIG (reference sequence). The CDR3 extends over 11 amino acids. Synthesis of TCR beta cDNA relied on 5'RACE template switching carrying UMIs. After re-calling the 5' RACE reads, TCRdb lists one entry per CDR3 protein, DNA absent. The table lists about 460,000 distinct CDR3 sequences, with more than 1.4% in the top ten. The origin of this receptor is a woman aged 45-65 years in good health. Input material: blood T cells: a sorted CD56 or NKG2C T cell subset, CD4+ or CD8+ T cells, or bulk PBMC T cells (not recorded which). The V call is TRBV30, the J call TRBJ2-7. The CDR3 is CAWQGALEQYF.